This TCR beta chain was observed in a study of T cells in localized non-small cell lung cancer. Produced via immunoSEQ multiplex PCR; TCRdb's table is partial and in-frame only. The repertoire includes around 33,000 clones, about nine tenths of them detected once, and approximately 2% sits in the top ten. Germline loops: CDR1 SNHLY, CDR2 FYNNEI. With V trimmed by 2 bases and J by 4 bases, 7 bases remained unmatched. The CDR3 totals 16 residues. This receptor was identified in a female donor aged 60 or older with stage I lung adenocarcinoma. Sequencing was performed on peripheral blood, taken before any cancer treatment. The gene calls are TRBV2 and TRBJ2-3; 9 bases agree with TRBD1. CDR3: CASSERAGTGSDTQYF. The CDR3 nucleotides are TGTGCCAGCAGTGAAAGGGCCGGGACAGGGTCAGATACGCAGTATTTT.